Following are 20 T cell receptor beta chains from one sample sequenced in a study of blood T cell repertoires in COVID-19. TCRdb's copy holds only in-frame clones and misses some; the assay was immunoSEQ multiplex PCR. Among about 180,000 clones listed, about nine tenths were seen once. The source material was peripheral blood. The receptors here all came from a man between 65 and 85 years old with active or convalescent COVID-19.

This clone was observed a few times. The J gene is TRBJ2-1, the V gene TRBV3-1 (or the pseudogene TRBV3-2); no clear D gene. Germline CDR1 reads LGHDT; CDR2 reads YNNKEL (reference sequence). CDR3 size: 15 residues. V was trimmed by 1 base and J by 0 bases, leaving 7 bases between them. The CDR3 DNA is TGTGCCAGCAGCCAAGCTCGGAGCTCCTACAATGAGCAGTTCTTC. It encodes CASSQARSSYNEQFF.

CDR3 sequence reads: CASLKGTSSASTDTQYF. CDR3 coding DNA: TGTGCCAGTTTAAAAGGGACATCCTCTGCTAGCACAGATACGCAGTATTTT. The V gene is TRBV19, the J gene TRBJ2-3; possible D gene TRBD1, 6 bases. V lost 8 bases and J 0 bases, leaving 21 bases between the germline ends. This CDR3 contains 17 residues. The germline V gene has CDR1 LNHDA and CDR2 SQIVND (reference sequence). Combining the CDR3 with reference TRBV19 and TRBJ2-3 gives the whole variable domain DGGITQSPKYLFRKEGQNVTLSCEQNLNHDAMYWYRQDPGQGLRLIYYSQIVNDFQKGDIAEGYSVSREKKESFPLTVTSAQKNPTAFYLCASLKGTSSASTDTQYFGPGTRLTVL.

The chain carries TRBV5-5 and TRBJ2-2, with TRBD2 identical over 8 bases. Germline lookup yields CDR1 SGHKS and CDR2 YYEKEE (reference sequence). V trimming: 0 bases; J trimming: 7 bases; junction bases outside the gene matches: 5. The CDR3 consists of 15 residues. The DNA for the CDR3 is TGTGCCAGCAGCTTGGCCGGGGGGGCTGTCGGGGAGCTGTTTTTT. As protein: CASSLAGGAVGELFF.

The gene calls are TRBV24-1 and TRBJ1-5; D uncertain. Trimming cost V 9 bases and J 4 bases, with 9 bases left between them. The germline CDR1 and CDR2 sequences are KGHDR and SFDVKD. The CDR3 covers 12 residues. CDR3 residues: CATSEVNQPQHF. CDR3 DNA: TGTGCCACCTCCGAGGTGAATCAGCCCCAGCATTTT.

The J gene is TRBJ2-7, the V gene TRBV27, with 7 bases fitting TRBD1. Germline lookup yields CDR1 MNHEY and CDR2 SMNVEV (reference sequence). This CDR3 spans 14 amino acids. The V and J ends lost 5 bases and 5 bases, in that order; junction bases with no gene match: 9. Written as DNA, the CDR3 is TGTGCCAGCAGTCCAGGGACAGCGCTTAACGAGCAGTACTTC. It yields the protein CASSPGTALNEQYF.

The gene calls are TRBV7-9 and TRBJ1-4; D remains unclear. Germline CDR1 SEHNR, CDR2 FQNEAQ (reference sequence). There are 15 residues in the CDR3. The V end lost 1 base, the J end lost 7 bases, and 13 bases lay between the germline ends. The CDR3 here is CASSLDYGRSEKLFF. The CDR3 DNA is TGTGCCAGCAGCTTAGATTACGGCCGGAGTGAAAAACTGTTTTTT.

The chain links TRBV5-1 to TRBJ1-4, with unresolved D. The germline V gene has CDR1 SGHRS and CDR2 YFSETQ. Between the trimmed V and J ends, which lost 5 bases and 0 bases, there was a span of 5 bases. This CDR3 is built from 13 residues. CDR3 DNA: TGCGCCAGCAGGGCGGCAACTAATGAAAAACTGTTTTTT. Protein sequence: CASRAATNEKLFF.

The rearrangement links TRBV19 to TRBJ1-2; D uncertain. Trimming shortened V by 1 base and J by 6 bases, and 9 bases separated the two germline ends. The CDR3 runs 13 residues. Germline assignment: CDR1 LNHDA and CDR2 SQIVND (reference sequence). The CDR3 here is CASSIVREDGYTF. CDR3 bases: TGTGCCAGTAGTATAGTACGAGAGGATGGCTACACCTTC.

This clone was recorded a few times. This chain joins TRBV28 and TRBJ2-1, with D uncertain. CDR3 length equals 12 residues. Germline assignment: CDR1 MDHEN and CDR2 SYDVKM. V was trimmed by 6 bases and J by 6 bases, leaving 9 bases between them. The CDR3 nucleotides are TGTGCCAGCAGCCGATGGAGCAATGAGCAGTTCTTC. It is translated as CASSRWSNEQFF.

The chain joins TRBV9 to TRBJ2-1, with 11 positions matching TRBD2. The V segment lost 4 bases and the J segment 8 bases; nucleotides outside the gene matches: 11. This CDR3 contains 16 residues. Germline V lookup: CDR1 SGDLS, CDR2 YYNGEE. CDR3 nucleotides: TGTGCCAGCAGCCGTAGAAGACTAGCGGGACGCGATGAGCAGTTCTTC. Translated: CASSRRRLAGRDEQFF.

V usage is TRBV20-1 and J usage is TRBJ2-1, with 11 bases matching TRBD1. Germline loops: CDR1 DFQATT, CDR2 SNEGSKA (reference sequence). CDR3 size: 11 residues. This CDR3 reads CVGQGAGEQFF. CDR3 sequence (DNA): TGCGTCGGACAGGGGGCGGGTGAGCAGTTCTTC.

J is TRBJ2-6 and V is TRBV18; D is undetermined. Germline V gene sequence: CDR1 KGHSH, CDR2 LQKENI. Between the trimmed V and J ends, which lost 2 bases and 0 bases, there was a span of 11 bases. There are 17 residues in the CDR3. The CDR3: CASSPGQRGSGANVLTF. CDR3 nucleotide sequence: TGTGCCAGCTCACCAGGTCAAAGAGGCTCTGGGGCCAACGTCCTGACTTTC.

This chain links TRBV14 with TRBJ2-3; TRBD2 matches at 11 bases. J was trimmed by 1 base and V by 5 bases; bases with no gene match: 5. This CDR3 spans 16 amino acids. Germline V gives CDR1 SGHDN, CDR2 FVKESK. The CDR3 region has the DNA TGTGCCAGCAGCGAGGGACTAGCGGCTGGCACAGATACGCAGTATTTT. It yields the protein CASSEGLAAGTDTQYF.

The chain employs TRBV4-2 and TRBJ2-2; 9 bases map to TRBD1. The CDR3 is 15 amino acids. V lost 3 bases to trimming and J lost 6 bases; unmatched junction nucleotides: 5. The V gene's germline CDR1 is LGHNA and CDR2 YNFKEQ. The CDR3 nucleotides are TGTGCCAGCAGCCAGCCCGGGACAGGGTCCGGGGAGCTGTTTTTT. As protein: CASSQPGTGSGELFF.

The chain employs TRBV30 and TRBJ2-5; 7 bases agree with TRBD1. Unmatched junction bases numbered 5, after V lost 0 bases and J lost 7 bases. This CDR3 is 13 amino acids long. Germline V gene data show CDR1 as GTSNPN and CDR2 as SVGIG (reference sequence). The CDR3 region has the DNA TGTGCCTGGAGTGTACGGGACAGCGGGACCCAGTACTTC. Its translation: CAWSVRDSGTQYF.

The chain carries TRBV27 and TRBJ2-7, with 8 bases lining up with TRBD1. J was trimmed by 4 bases and V by 5 bases; bases with no gene match: 7. CDR1 MNHEY and CDR2 SMNVEV come from the germline V gene (reference sequence). This CDR3 region has 14 residues. CDR3 in amino acids: CASSPRTGYYEQYF. The CDR3 DNA reads as TGTGCCAGCAGTCCGCGGACAGGGTATTACGAGCAGTACTTC.

The chain uses TRBV30 and TRBJ2-7; D is possibly TRBD2 (5 bases). The V gene's germline CDR1 is GTSNPN and CDR2 SVGIG (reference sequence). The CDR3 is 11 residues long. CDR3 nucleotides: TGTGCATATAGGTGGGAGTACGAGCAGTACTTC. Amino acids: CAYRWEYEQYF.

Only one count was recorded for this clone. The V gene is TRBV5-8, the J gene TRBJ1-4; 9 positions agree with TRBD1. CDR1 and CDR2 from the germline V gene are SGHTS and YDEGEE. The CDR3 has 18 residues. V lost 4 bases and J lost 10; bases outside the gene matches: 20. This CDR3 reads CASSGSGTGSLESGKLFF. The CDR3 bases are TGTGCCAGCAGCGGATCCGGGACAGGGTCCTTAGAGTCCGGAAAACTGTTTTTT.

Written as DNA, the CDR3 is TGTGCCAGCAGCGTAGTAGGAGGGACAGGGTATTATGGCTACACCTTC. Residues: CASSVVGGTGYYGYTF. The chain combines TRBV9 with TRBJ1-2; 9 bases are a match to TRBD1. The germline gives CDR1 SGDLS, CDR2 YYNGEE. CDR3 length: 16 residues. With 0 bases clipped from V and 5 bases from J, the junction kept 8 bases outside the gene matches.

The DNA for the CDR3 is TGTGCCAGCAGCTTAGGGGACTACCCCCTTCGGGAGCAGTTCTTC. It specifies CASSLGDYPLREQFF. The gene calls are TRBV7-9 and TRBJ2-1; 7 bases match TRBD2. Looked up from germline, CDR1 is SEHNR and CDR2 is FQNEAQ (reference sequence). The ends lost 1 base at V and 10 bases at J; junction bases unmatched: 10. CDR3 length equals 15 residues.